The next 26 T cell receptor beta chains were all read from a single sample in a study of T cells after posttransplantation cyclophosphamide. Methotrexate plus calcineurin inhibitor accompanied controls' myeloablative marrow transplants; sampling was 1 year later. Assay used: immunoSEQ multiplex PCR; TCRdb lists only in-frame clones, some missing. The table shows 17,000 or so clones, with roughly 85% occurring only once. The material sequenced was PBMCs, taken after allogeneic stem cell transplant with calcineurin inhibitor and methotrexate. The receptors shown here come from a female patient aged 18-30 years who received an allogeneic stem cell transplant from an unrelated donor, was CMV-positive, and had acute and chronic GVHD. Some T cells may be the graft donor's.

The chain recombines TRBV18 with TRBJ2-2; D is uncertain. The V end was cut by 3 bases, the J end by 1 base, with 3 bases between. The CDR3 runs 13 residues. Germline CDR1 reads KGHSH; CDR2 reads LQKENI. CDR3 protein: CASSPGNTGELFF. Written as DNA, the CDR3 is TGTGCCAGCTCACCCGGGAACACCGGGGAGCTGTTTTTT.

The CDR3: CAAWTGGNQPQHF. The CDR3 DNA reads as TGTGCCGCCTGGACAGGGGGCAATCAGCCCCAGCATTTT. The rearrangement links TRBV2 to TRBJ1-5; the match to TRBD1 covers 9 bases. The V and J ends lost 11 bases and 2 bases, in that order; junction bases with no gene match: 4. Germline V gene data show CDR1 as SNHLY and CDR2 as FYNNEI. This CDR3 is 13 amino acids long.

The genes are TRBV5-4 and TRBJ1-1; D ambiguous. There are 15 residues in the CDR3. V gave up 2 bases and J gave up 2 bases, with 13 bases separating them. Looked up from germline, CDR1 is SGHNT and CDR2 is YYREEE (reference sequence). In DNA, the CDR3 is TGTGCCAGCAGCTTATACCAGGCGCCTAACACTGAAGCTTTCTTT. It encodes CASSLYQAPNTEAFF.

The gene calls are TRBV7-9 and TRBJ2-6; D is possibly TRBD1 (5 bases). Trimming left V 1 base short and J 0 bases short, with 7 bases between. Germline V lookup: CDR1 SEHNR, CDR2 FQNEAQ (reference sequence). CDR3 length equals 16 residues. CDR3 nucleotides: TGTGCCAGCAGCTTAGACAGGAGCTCTGGGGCCAACGTCCTGACTTTC. This codes for CASSLDRSSGANVLTF.

The chain carries TRBV11-1 and TRBJ2-1; D unresolved. The CDR3 covers 14 residues. Germline CDR1 is SGHAT and CDR2 is FQDESV (reference sequence). V was clipped by 2 bases and J by 5 bases, with 10 bases between them. The CDR3 DNA follows: TGTGCCAGCAGCTTACTTCCGGAGCACAATGAGCAGTTCTTC. This translates into CASSLLPEHNEQFF. The full variable domain, with the rest looked up from reference TRBV11-1 and TRBJ2-1, is EAEVAQSPRYKITEKSQAVAFWCDPISGHATLYWYRQILGQGPELLVQFQDESVVDDSQLPKDRFSAERLKGVDSTLKIQPAELGDSAMYLCASSLLPEHNEQFFGPGTRLTVL.

This clone was picked up a small number of times. The rearrangement uses TRBV7-9 and TRBJ2-7; 11 bases are shared with TRBD2. The ends lost 6 bases at V and 7 bases at J; junction bases unmatched: 2. The CDR3 spans 12 residues. Per germline, CDR1 SEHNR and CDR2 FQNEAQ (reference sequence). CDR3 DNA: TGTGCCAGCAGACTAGCGGGAGTAGAGCAGTACTTC. Translation: CASRLAGVEQYF.

The chain uses TRBV19 and TRBJ2-1; 10 positions match TRBD2. This CDR3 is 15 amino acids long. Germline V gene lookup returns CDR1 LNHDA and CDR2 SQIVND (reference sequence). V was clipped by 9 bases and J by 0 bases; unmatched bases: 5. CDR3 sequence: CASGASGSSYNEQFF. CDR3 DNA sequence: TGTGCCAGCGGGGCTAGCGGGAGCTCCTACAATGAGCAGTTCTTC.

This clone was detected only once. V and J are TRBV14 and TRBJ2-7; weak D call: TRBD2 (7 bases). Germline V gives CDR1 SGHDN, CDR2 FVKESK. This CDR3 has 15 amino acids. Trimming left V 0 bases short and J 2 bases short, with 11 bases between. This CDR3 is CASSQDRGATYEQYF. DNA of the CDR3: TGTGCCAGCAGCCAAGATCGGGGGGCTACCTACGAGCAGTACTTC. The complete variable domain, with remaining parts taken from reference TRBV14 and TRBJ2-7, reads EAGVTQFPSHSVIEKGQTVTLRCDPISGHDNLYWYRRVMGKEIKFLLHFVKESKQDESGMPNNRFLAERTGGTYSTLKVQPAELEDSGVYFCASSQDRGATYEQYFGPGTRLTVT.

CDR3 loop: CASSLGRNTEAFF. The CDR3 DNA reads as TGCGCCAGCAGCTTAGGGAGGAACACTGAAGCTTTCTTT. The rearrangement uses TRBV5-1 and TRBJ1-1; D unclear. The germline V gene encodes CDR1 SGHRS and CDR2 YFSETQ. CDR3 length equals 13 residues. Trimming took off 2 bases at V and 1 base at J, with 6 bases between the two ends.

This clone was observed a few times. V and J are TRBV7-2 and TRBJ2-1; 10 bases agree with TRBD2. This CDR3 is 15 amino acids long. Losses at the gene ends were 0 bases for V and 5 bases for J; bases not matched to a gene: 1. Germline V gene data show CDR1 as SGHTA and CDR2 as FQGNSA. The CDR3 DNA follows: TGTGCCAGCAGCTTAGCCGGACTAGCGGACAATGAGCAGTTCTTC. Its translation: CASSLAGLADNEQFF. Full variable domain (rest looked up from reference TRBV7-2 and TRBJ2-1): GAGVSQSPSNKVTEKGKDVELRCDPISGHTALYWYRQSLGQGLEFLIYFQGNSAPDKSGLPSDRFSAERTGGSVSTLTIQRTQQEDSAVYLCASSLAGLADNEQFFGPGTRLTVL.

V gene TRBV7-6 combines with J gene TRBJ2-7; 14 nucleotides match TRBD2. The CDR3 runs to 17 residues. Per germline, CDR1 SGHVS and CDR2 FNYEAQ. J was trimmed by 4 bases and V by 1 base; bases with no gene match: 6. CDR3 residues: CASSLGSGTSGSYEQYF. CDR3 DNA: TGTGCCAGCAGCTTAGGGTCTGGGACTAGCGGGAGTTACGAGCAGTACTTC.

The J gene is TRBJ2-3, the V gene TRBV5-6; 11 nucleotides align to TRBD2. J gave up 5 bases and V 4 bases, and 6 bases lay outside the gene matches. CDR3 length equals 15 residues. CDR1 is SGHDT, CDR2 YYEEEE, per germline. CDR3 region: CASSQLAGEQDTQYF. The CDR3 DNA sequence: TGTGCCAGCAGCCAACTAGCGGGAGAACAAGATACGCAGTATTTT.

The gene calls are TRBV4-1 and TRBJ2-7; TRBD1 matches at 10 bases. Germline V gives CDR1 MGHRA, CDR2 YSYEKL. CDR3 length equals 14 residues. Trimming cost V 0 bases and J 7 bases; bases outside gene matches: 3. The CDR3, as DNA: TGCGCCAGCAGCCAAGAGCCGGACAGGGGGGAGCAGTACTTC. Protein sequence: CASSQEPDRGEQYF.

J is TRBJ2-3 and V is TRBV2; D is undetermined. V was cut by 4 bases and J by 0 bases, with 11 bases left in between. From germline, CDR1 is SNHLY and CDR2 FYNNEI. This CDR3 has 15 residues. The CDR3: CASSADISSTDTQYF. CDR3 coding DNA: TGTGCCAGCAGTGCCGACATCTCTAGCACAGATACGCAGTATTTT.

This CDR3 reads CASSPQAGQGIPEAFF. The CDR3 DNA reads as TGTGCCAGCAGCCCACAAGCCGGACAGGGGATTCCTGAAGCTTTCTTT. J is TRBJ1-1 and V is TRBV7-9, with 9 positions matching TRBD1. CDR3 length: 16 residues. The trim removed 5 bases at V and 6 bases at J, leaving 13 bases unmatched. Germline V CDR1 and CDR2: SEHNR, FQNEAQ (reference sequence).

The DNA for the CDR3 is TGTGCCAGCAGCTTAGGACAGGGATCCTATGGCTACACCTTC. This codes for CASSLGQGSYGYTF. The chain employs TRBV5-6 and TRBJ1-2; the match to TRBD1 covers 8 bases. Trimming took 2 bases from V and 4 from J; bases not matched to a gene: 4. The CDR3 is 14 amino acids. In germline, CDR1 is SGHDT, CDR2 YYEEEE.

This clone was picked up one time. This chain joins TRBV10-2 and TRBJ1-1; D possibly corresponds to TRBD1 (5 bases). This CDR3 region has 14 residues. Trimming removed 1 base from V and 5 bases from J, with 11 bases in between. Germline CDR1 WSHSY, CDR2 SAAADI. Here the CDR3 DNA reads TGCGCCAGCAGTGAGTTGGGGGGGGTGACTGAAGCTTTCTTT. This codes for CASSELGGVTEAFF.

There are a few counts of this clone. The chain recombines TRBV5-6 with TRBJ2-4; 10 positions match TRBD1. CDR1 and CDR2 (germline): SGHDT, YYEEEE. The CDR3 sequence is 17 residues long. V dropped 2 bases and J dropped 0; count of bases not matched to a gene: 5. Here the CDR3 reads CASSLWTGGLAKNIQYF. The CDR3, as DNA: TGTGCCAGCAGCTTATGGACAGGGGGACTAGCCAAAAACATTCAGTACTTC.

This chain joins TRBV6-5 and TRBJ2-1; D might be TRBD2 (5 bases). This CDR3 has 13 amino acids. V was shortened by 6 bases and J by 6 bases, with 12 bases between the two germline ends. Germline V gives CDR1 MNHEY, CDR2 SVGAGI. The CDR3 region has the DNA TGTGCCAGCAGCCCGGGAATTTTCAATGAGCAGTTCTTC. This gives the protein CASSPGIFNEQFF.

The V call is TRBV25-1, the J call TRBJ2-7; 9 bases are a match to TRBD1. The CDR3 loop spans 18 amino acids. Germline values: CDR1 MGHDK, CDR2 SYGVNS. The V segment lost 3 bases and the J segment 2 bases; nucleotides outside the gene matches: 14. The CDR3 loop is CASSDDYSGQGSTYEQYF. In nucleotides, the CDR3 is TGTGCCAGCAGTGATGATTACTCGGGACAGGGTTCAACCTACGAGCAGTACTTC.

The chain carries TRBV19 and TRBJ2-7; D might be TRBD1 (6 bases). The CDR3 loop spans 11 amino acids. Between the trimmed V and J ends, which lost 6 bases and 3 bases, there was a span of 6 bases. In germline, CDR1 is LNHDA, CDR2 SQIVND (reference sequence). CDR3 DNA: TGTGCCAGTAGACAGGGCTACGAGCAGTACTTC. Translating it yields CASRQGYEQYF.

This clone occurred a few times. CDR3 protein: CASSIETPRPSSYNSPLHF. In nucleotides, the CDR3 is TGTGCCAGTAGTATAGAGACGCCGAGGCCGAGCTCCTATAATTCACCCCTCCACTTT. The gene calls are TRBV19 and TRBJ1-6; D unresolved. Trimming left V 0 bases short and J 0 bases short, with 15 bases between. The CDR3 is 19 amino acids. Looked up from germline, CDR1 is LNHDA and CDR2 is SQIVND (reference sequence).

The chain carries TRBV19 and TRBJ2-1, with D unclear. V lost 7 bases and J lost 1, with 14 bases in between. The CDR3 loop spans 15 amino acids. Per the germline V gene, CDR1 is LNHDA and CDR2 is SQIVND (reference sequence). CDR3 nucleotide sequence: TGTGCCAGTAAGCCCAGCGACCTATCCTACAATGAGCAGTTCTTC. This gives the protein CASKPSDLSYNEQFF.

In its sample, this clone was seen a few times. The V call is TRBV28, the J call TRBJ1-2, with 7 bases matching TRBD1. The CDR3 contains 13 residues. Germline V gene data show CDR1 as MDHEN and CDR2 as SYDVKM. V dropped 6 bases and J dropped 8; count of bases not matched to a gene: 9. The CDR3 loop reads CASSLGGAGGYTF. The CDR3 DNA follows: TGTGCCAGCAGCCTAGGGGGCGCGGGGGGCTACACCTTC.

V usage is TRBV28 and J usage is TRBJ2-7; D possibly corresponds to TRBD1 (6 bases). CDR1 is MDHEN and CDR2 is SYDVKM in the germline V gene. There are 13 residues in the CDR3. V dropped 3 bases and J dropped 3 bases, with 9 bases sitting between them. Here the CDR3 reads CASSLGAVYEQYF. The CDR3 DNA reads as TGTGCCAGCAGTTTGGGGGCAGTCTACGAGCAGTACTTC.

The chain employs TRBV2 and TRBJ2-1, with TRBD2 identical over 10 bases. The V segment lost 4 bases and the J segment 5 bases; nucleotides outside the gene matches: 2. Germline CDR1 reads SNHLY; CDR2 reads FYNNEI. The CDR3 extends over 14 amino acids. For the CDR3, the DNA is TGTGCCAGCAGTGCGCTAGCGGGAGACAATGAGCAGTTCTTC. Translation: CASSALAGDNEQFF.